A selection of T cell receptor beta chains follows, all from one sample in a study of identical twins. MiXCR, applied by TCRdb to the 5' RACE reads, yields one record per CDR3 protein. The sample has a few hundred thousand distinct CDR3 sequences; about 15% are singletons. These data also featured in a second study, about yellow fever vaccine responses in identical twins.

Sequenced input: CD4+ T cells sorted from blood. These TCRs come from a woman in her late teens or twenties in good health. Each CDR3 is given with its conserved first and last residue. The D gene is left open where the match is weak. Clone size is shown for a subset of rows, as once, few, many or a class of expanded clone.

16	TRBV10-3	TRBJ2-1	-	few	CAISATSPSSYNEQFF	TGTGCCATCAGTGCAACTAGCCCGAGCTCCTACAATGAGCAGTTCTTC
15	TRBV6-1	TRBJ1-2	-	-	CASSPDQGLRVGYTF	TGTGCCAGCAGTCCGGACCAGGGATTGAGGGTTGGCTACACCTTC
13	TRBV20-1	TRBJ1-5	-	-	CSARAEDSQPQHF	TGCAGTGCTAGAGCAGAAGACAGTCAGCCCCAGCATTTT
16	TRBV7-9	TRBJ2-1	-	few	CASSFIPTNSYNEQFF	TGTGCCAGCAGCTTTATACCAACCAATTCCTACAATGAGCAGTTCTTC
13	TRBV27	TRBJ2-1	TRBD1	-	CASGDRVRHEQFF	TGTGCCAGCGGGGACAGGGTGAGGCATGAGCAGTTCTTC
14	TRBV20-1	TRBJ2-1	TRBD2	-	CSVVGGGVNNEQFF	TGCAGTGTTGTCGGCGGGGGGGTAAACAATGAGCAGTTCTTC
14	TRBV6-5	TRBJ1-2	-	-	CASSYFQATSGYTF	TGTGCCAGCAGTTACTTTCAGGCGACCTCTGGCTACACCTTC
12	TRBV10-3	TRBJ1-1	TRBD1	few	CAISGDRGPAFF	TGTGCCATCAGCGGGGACAGGGGGCCAGCTTTCTTT
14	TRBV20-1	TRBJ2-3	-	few	CSARRQGSTDTQYF	TGCAGTGCTAGGCGTCAGGGAAGCACAGATACGCAGTATTTT
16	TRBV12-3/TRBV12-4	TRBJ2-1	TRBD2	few	CASRPVAGDSYNEQFF	TGTGCCAGCAGGCCCGTAGCGGGGGACTCCTACAATGAGCAGTTCTTC
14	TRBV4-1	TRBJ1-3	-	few	CASSQEGVRNTIYF	TGCGCCAGCAGCCAAGAGGGGGTGAGAAACACCATATATTTT
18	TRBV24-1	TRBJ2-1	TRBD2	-	CATSDPPGMREGNNEQFF	TGTGCCACCAGTGATCCCCCTGGTATGCGGGAGGGGAACAATGAGCAGTTCTTC
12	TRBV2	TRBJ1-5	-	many	CASRGSNQPQHF	TGCGCCAGCAGGGGAAGCAATCAGCCCCAGCATTTT
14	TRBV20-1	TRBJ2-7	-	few	CSAWSASATYEQYF	TGCAGTGCTTGGTCGGCTAGCGCGACCTACGAGCAGTACTTC
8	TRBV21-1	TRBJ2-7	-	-	CASTPEYF	TGTGCCAGCACCCCAGAGTACTTC
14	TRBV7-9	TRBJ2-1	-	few	CASSLVGSVNEQFF	TGTGCCAGCAGCTTAGTGGGTTCGGTCAATGAGCAGTTCTTC
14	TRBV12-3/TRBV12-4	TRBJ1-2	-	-	CASSLGGGKGGYTF	TGTGCCAGCAGTTTGGGTGGAGGTAAAGGTGGCTACACCTTC
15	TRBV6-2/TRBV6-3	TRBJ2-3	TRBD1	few	CASSYRDRSTDTQYF	TGTGCCAGCAGTTACCGGGACAGGAGCACAGATACGCAGTATTTT
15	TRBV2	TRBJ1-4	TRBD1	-	CASSLLTGGSEKLFF	TGTGCCAGCAGTCTTCTGACAGGGGGCAGTGAAAAACTGTTTTTT
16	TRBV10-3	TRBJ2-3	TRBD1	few	CAISEGPLGTADTQYF	TGTGCCATCAGTGAGGGGCCCCTTGGGACAGCCGATACGCAGTATTTT
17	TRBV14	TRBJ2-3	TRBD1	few	CASSQDRGTGRTDTQYF	TGTGCCAGCAGCCAAGATCGCGGGACAGGGCGCACAGATACGCAGTATTTT
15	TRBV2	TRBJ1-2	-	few	CASSEAGGEVYGYTF	TGTGCCAGCAGTGAAGCGGGGGGCGAGGTCTATGGCTACACCTTC
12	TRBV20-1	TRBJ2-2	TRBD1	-	CATGRGPGELFF	TGCGCCACCGGCAGGGGGCCCGGGGAGCTGTTTTTT
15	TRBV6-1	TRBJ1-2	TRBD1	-	CASSGTGTGSYGYTF	TGTGCCAGCAGTGGAACCGGGACAGGGTCTTATGGCTACACCTTC
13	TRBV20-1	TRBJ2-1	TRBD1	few	CSARTGFYNEQFF	TGCAGTGCGCGGACAGGGTTCTACAATGAGCAGTTCTTC
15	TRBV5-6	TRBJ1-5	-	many	CASSPGGHTAEPQHF	TGTGCCAGCAGCCCGGGGGGTCACACCGCTGAGCCCCAGCATTTT
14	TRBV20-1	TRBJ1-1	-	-	CSARLGWGNTEAFF	TGCAGTGCTAGATTGGGGTGGGGGAACACTGAAGCTTTCTTT
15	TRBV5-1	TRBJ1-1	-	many	CASSPRTVMNTEAFF	TGCGCCAGCAGCCCCAGGACAGTCATGAACACTGAAGCTTTCTTT
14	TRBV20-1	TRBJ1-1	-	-	CSADRTALNTEAFF	TGCAGTGCCGACAGGACAGCGTTGAACACTGAAGCTTTCTTT
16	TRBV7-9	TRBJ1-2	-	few	CASSLDRGRVGYGYTF	TGTGCCAGCAGCTTAGATCGCGGCAGGGTGGGGTATGGCTACACCTTC
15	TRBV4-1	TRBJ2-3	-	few	CASRPTGFSTDTQYF	TGCGCCAGCAGACCTACAGGGTTCAGTACAGATACGCAGTATTTT
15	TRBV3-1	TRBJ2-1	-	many	CASSPRRKMHNEQFF	TGTGCCAGCAGCCCCCGACGCAAGATGCACAATGAGCAGTTCTTC
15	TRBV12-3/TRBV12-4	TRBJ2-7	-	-	CASSSSSGADYEQYF	TGTGCCAGCAGCTCCTCCTCAGGGGCGGACTACGAGCAGTACTTC
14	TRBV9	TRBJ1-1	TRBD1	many	CASSGDRKNTEAFF	TGTGCCAGCAGCGGGGACAGGAAGAACACTGAAGCTTTCTTT
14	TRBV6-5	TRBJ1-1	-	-	CASSYGQTNTEAFF	TGTGCCAGCAGTTACGGCCAGACGAACACTGAAGCTTTCTTT
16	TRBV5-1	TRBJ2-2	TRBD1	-	CASSSRGQGNTGELFF	TGCGCCAGCAGCTCGAGGGGACAGGGAAACACCGGGGAGCTGTTTTTT
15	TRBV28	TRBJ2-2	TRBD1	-	CASKGDRSPTGELFF	TGTGCCAGCAAGGGGGACAGGTCCCCCACCGGGGAGCTGTTTTTT
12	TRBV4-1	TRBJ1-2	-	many	CATTSAGYGYTF	TGCGCCACCACATCCGCGGGCTATGGCTACACCTTC
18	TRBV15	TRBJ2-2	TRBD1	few	CATSRDPSGTGVTGELFF	TGTGCCACCAGCAGAGACCCCTCTGGGACAGGGGTCACCGGGGAGCTGTTTTTT
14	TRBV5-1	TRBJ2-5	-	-	CASSAGQPGETQYF	TGCGCCAGCAGCGCAGGACAGCCAGGAGAGACCCAGTACTTC
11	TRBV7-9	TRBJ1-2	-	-	CASSSTDSYTF	TGTGCCAGCAGCTCGACCGATTCTTACACCTTC
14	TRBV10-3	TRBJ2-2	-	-	CAISERENTGELFF	TGTGCCATCAGTGAGAGGGAGAACACCGGGGAGCTGTTTTTT